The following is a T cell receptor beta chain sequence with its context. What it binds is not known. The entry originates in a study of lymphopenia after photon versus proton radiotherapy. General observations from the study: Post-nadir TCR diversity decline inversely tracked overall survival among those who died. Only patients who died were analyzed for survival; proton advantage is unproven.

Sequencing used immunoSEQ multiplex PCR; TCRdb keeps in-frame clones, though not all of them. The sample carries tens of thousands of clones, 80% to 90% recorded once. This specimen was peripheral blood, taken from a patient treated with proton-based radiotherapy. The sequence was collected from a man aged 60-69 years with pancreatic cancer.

CDR3 sequence: CASSSASGSSEQYF. The DNA of the CDR3 is TGTGCCAGCAGTTCGGCTAGCGGGAGCTCCGAGCAGTACTTC. The chain links TRBV6-5 to TRBJ2-7; 10 bases are a match to TRBD2. Per the germline V gene, CDR1 is MNHEY and CDR2 is SVGAGI. This CDR3 region has 14 residues. V lost 4 bases to trimming and J lost 6 bases; unmatched junction nucleotides: 6.